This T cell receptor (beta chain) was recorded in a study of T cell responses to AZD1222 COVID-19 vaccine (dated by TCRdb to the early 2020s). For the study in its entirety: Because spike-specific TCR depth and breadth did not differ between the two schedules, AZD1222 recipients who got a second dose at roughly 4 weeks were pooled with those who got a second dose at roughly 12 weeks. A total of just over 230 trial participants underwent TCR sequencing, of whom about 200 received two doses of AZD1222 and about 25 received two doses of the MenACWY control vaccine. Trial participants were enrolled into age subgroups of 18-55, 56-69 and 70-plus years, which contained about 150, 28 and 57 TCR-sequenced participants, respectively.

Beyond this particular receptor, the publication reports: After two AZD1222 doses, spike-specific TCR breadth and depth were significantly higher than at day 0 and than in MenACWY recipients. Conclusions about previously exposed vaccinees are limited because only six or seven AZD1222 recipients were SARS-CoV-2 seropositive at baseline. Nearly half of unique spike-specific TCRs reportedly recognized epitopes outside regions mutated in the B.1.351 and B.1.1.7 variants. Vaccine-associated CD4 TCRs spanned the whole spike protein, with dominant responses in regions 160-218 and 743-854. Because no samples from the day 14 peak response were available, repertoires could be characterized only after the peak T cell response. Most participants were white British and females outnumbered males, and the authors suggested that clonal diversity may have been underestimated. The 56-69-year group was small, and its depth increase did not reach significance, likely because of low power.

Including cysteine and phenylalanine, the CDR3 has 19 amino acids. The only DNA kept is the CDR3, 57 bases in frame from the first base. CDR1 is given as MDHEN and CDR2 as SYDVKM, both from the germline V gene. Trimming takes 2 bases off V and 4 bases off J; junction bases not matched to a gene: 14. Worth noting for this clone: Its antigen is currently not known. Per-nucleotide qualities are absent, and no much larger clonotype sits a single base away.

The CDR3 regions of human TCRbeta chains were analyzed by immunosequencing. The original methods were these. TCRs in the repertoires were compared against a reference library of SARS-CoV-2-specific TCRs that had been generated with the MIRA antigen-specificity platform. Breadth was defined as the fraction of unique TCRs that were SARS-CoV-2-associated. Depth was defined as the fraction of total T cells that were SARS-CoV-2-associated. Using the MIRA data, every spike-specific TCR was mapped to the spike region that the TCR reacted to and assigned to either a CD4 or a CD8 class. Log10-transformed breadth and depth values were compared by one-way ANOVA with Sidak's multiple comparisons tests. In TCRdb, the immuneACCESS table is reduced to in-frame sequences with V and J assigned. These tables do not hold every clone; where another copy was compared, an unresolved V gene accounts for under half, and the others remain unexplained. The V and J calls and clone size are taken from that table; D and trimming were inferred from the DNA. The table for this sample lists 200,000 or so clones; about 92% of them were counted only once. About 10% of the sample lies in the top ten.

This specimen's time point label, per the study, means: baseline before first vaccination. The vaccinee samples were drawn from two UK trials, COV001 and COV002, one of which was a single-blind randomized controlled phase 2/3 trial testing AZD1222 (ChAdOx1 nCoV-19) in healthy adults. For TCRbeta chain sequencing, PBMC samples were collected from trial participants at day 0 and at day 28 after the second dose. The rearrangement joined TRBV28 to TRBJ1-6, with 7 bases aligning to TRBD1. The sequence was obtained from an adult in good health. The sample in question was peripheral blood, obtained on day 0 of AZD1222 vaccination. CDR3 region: CASSLRDSPRLGYNSPLHF. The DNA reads TGTGCCAGCAGTTTAAGGGACAGTCCCCGGCTGGGGTATAATTCACCCCTCCACTTT.